The subject of this entry is one T cell receptor beta chain. The V gene's germline CDR1 is MNHEY and CDR2 SMNVEV (reference sequence). The germline V and J ends were trimmed by 5 bases and 11 bases, with 21 bases remaining between them. The CDR3 sequence is 14 residues long. This sample was taken from a study of T cell changes during pregnancy in multiple sclerosis. Here immunoSEQ multiplex PCR was the method, and the copy in TCRdb shows in-frame clones only, minus some. The table records 90,000 to 100,000 clones, roughly 90% of them present only once. The material sequenced was peripheral blood, taken in the first trimester of pregnancy. V usage is TRBV27 and J usage is TRBJ1-1; the D gene is possibly TRBD1 (5 bases). The TCR comes from a female donor with multiple sclerosis, enrolled in a pregnancy study. The CDR3 loop is CASSTLPDTGDAFF. The CDR3, as DNA: TGTGCCAGCAGTACTCTCCCGGACACCGGCGATGCTTTCTTT.